This passage covers 8 T cell receptor beta chains from one sample sequenced in a study of blood T cell repertoires in COVID-19. TCRdb's copy holds only in-frame clones and misses some; the assay was immunoSEQ multiplex PCR. The sample contains about 200,000 clones, around four fifths of which appear only once. The sequenced material came from peripheral blood. The receptor set was obtained from a man aged 60 to 69 with COVID-19, enrolled during active disease.

V usage is TRBV10-3 and J usage is TRBJ2-7; weak D call: TRBD2 (6 bases). Deletions cut 0 bases from V and 6 bases from J, with 27 bases between. The CDR3 has 19 amino acids. Germline CDR1 ENHRY, CDR2 SYGVKD. The CDR3 DNA is TGTGCCATCAGTGAGTCAGGGACTTTTAGGGGCGAGGGAAACGCCGAGCAGTACTTC. Translated, it gives CAISESGTFRGEGNAEQYF.

This rearrangement joins TRBV3-1 (or the pseudogene TRBV3-2) to TRBJ2-7; the match to TRBD2 covers 7 bases. The ends lost 1 base at V and 6 bases at J; junction bases unmatched: 3. This CDR3 contains 13 residues. Germline V gene data show CDR1 as LGHDT and CDR2 as YNNKEL (reference sequence). CDR3 region: CASSQGEGIEQYF. The CDR3 coding sequence is TGTGCCAGCAGCCAAGGGGAGGGGATCGAGCAGTACTTC.

As DNA, the CDR3 is TGTGCCAGCAGTTTCGGACAGGGTGCCTACACCTTC. As protein: CASSFGQGAYTF. The rearrangement links TRBV27 to TRBJ1-2; 8 bases match TRBD1. From germline, CDR1 is MNHEY and CDR2 SMNVEV (reference sequence). The CDR3 covers 12 residues. The ends lost 3 bases at V and 10 bases at J; junction bases unmatched: 4.

The V gene is TRBV30, the J gene TRBJ2-3; TRBD1 matches at 9 bases. There are 15 residues in the CDR3. From germline, CDR1 is GTSNPN and CDR2 SVGIG (reference sequence). J was trimmed by 3 bases and V by 2 bases; bases with no gene match: 6. This CDR3 reads CAWSRGTGTTDTQYF. In DNA, the CDR3 is TGTGCCTGGAGTCGAGGGACAGGGACAACAGATACGCAGTATTTT.

This chain joins TRBV4-1 and TRBJ2-5; tentatively, D is TRBD1 (5 bases). V gave up 4 bases and J gave up 2 bases, with 14 bases separating them. This CDR3 region has 15 residues. Germline CDR1 is MGHRA and CDR2 is YSYEKL. As DNA, the CDR3 is TGCGCCAGCAGCCTTCTCGACAGTTTTCAAGAGACCCAGTACTTC. As protein: CASSLLDSFQETQYF.

The genes are TRBV7-2 and TRBJ1-5; 8 bases are shared with TRBD1. The CDR3 covers 14 residues. V was pared by 5 bases and J by 6 bases, with 6 bases of the junction left unmatched. Germline V gene data show CDR1 as SGHTA and CDR2 as FQGNSA. The CDR3 sequence is CASSPRQGRQPQHF. For the CDR3, the DNA is TGTGCCAGCAGCCCCCGACAGGGGCGTCAGCCCCAGCATTTT.

The rearrangement links TRBV5-5 to TRBJ1-2, with D perhaps matching TRBD1 (6 bases). Trimming removed 2 bases from V and 4 bases from J, with 15 bases in between. This CDR3 has 15 residues. Per the germline V gene, CDR1 is SGHKS and CDR2 is YYEKEE (reference sequence). The CDR3 protein is CASSFRGGLGYGYTF. The CDR3 DNA reads as TGTGCCAGCAGCTTTAGGGGGGGCCTGGGCTATGGCTACACCTTC.

The V and J genes are TRBV19 and TRBJ1-1; 8 bases are a match to TRBD1. The CDR3 is 14 residues long. J gave up 4 bases and V 4 bases, and 5 bases lay outside the gene matches. The germline CDR1 and CDR2 sequences are LNHDA and SQIVND (reference sequence). CDR3 nucleotide sequence: TGTGCCAGTAGTACCCAGGGGGCGTTCACTGAAGCTTTCTTT. It translates to CASSTQGAFTEAFF.